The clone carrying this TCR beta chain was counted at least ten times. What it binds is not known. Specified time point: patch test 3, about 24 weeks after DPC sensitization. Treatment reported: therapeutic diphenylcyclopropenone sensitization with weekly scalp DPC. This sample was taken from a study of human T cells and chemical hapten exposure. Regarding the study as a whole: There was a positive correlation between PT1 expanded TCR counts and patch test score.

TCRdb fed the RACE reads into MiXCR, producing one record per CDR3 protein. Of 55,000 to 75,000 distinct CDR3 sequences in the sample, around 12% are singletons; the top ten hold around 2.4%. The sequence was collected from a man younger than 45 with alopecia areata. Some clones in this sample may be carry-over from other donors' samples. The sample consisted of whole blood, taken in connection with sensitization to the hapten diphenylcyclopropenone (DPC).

Here the CDR3 reads CASSRDRNTEAFF. The CDR3, as DNA: TGTGCCAGCAGCCGGGACAGGAACACTGAAGCTTTCTTT. The chain combines TRBV7-6 with TRBJ1-1; TRBD1 matches 7 bases. The V segment lost 5 bases and the J segment 1 base; nucleotides outside the gene matches: 1. The germline V gene has CDR1 SGHVS and CDR2 FNYEAQ. This CDR3 comprises 13 residues.